The 3 T cell receptor beta chains in this list originate from one sample, sequenced in a study of blood T cell repertoires in COVID-19. Data came from immunoSEQ multiplex PCR; TCRdb stores just in-frame clones and leaves some out. Of around 180,000 clones in the sample, roughly nine tenths were seen once. What was sequenced was peripheral blood. The receptors stem from a man between 65 and 85 years old with active or convalescent COVID-19.

The V call is TRBV12-3 or TRBV12-4, the J call TRBJ1-4; D gene unclear. The CDR3 has 13 residues. V lost 3 bases and J lost 7, with 9 bases in between. The CDR3 is CASSFPPREKLFF. The CDR3, as DNA: TGTGCCAGCAGTTTTCCCCCTCGTGAAAAACTGTTTTTT.

V gene TRBV19 combines with J gene TRBJ1-2, with D maybe TRBD1 (6 bases). The CDR3 runs 13 residues. Germline V lookup: CDR1 LNHDA, CDR2 SQIVND (reference sequence). Trimming took 3 bases from V and 4 from J, leaving 9 bases between them. CDR3 sequence reads: CASSIGGFYGYTF. CDR3 DNA: TGTGCCAGTAGTATTGGGGGCTTCTATGGCTACACCTTC.

The rearrangement joins TRBV4-3 to TRBJ1-2, with 10 bases matching TRBD1. This CDR3 contains 15 residues. The V and J ends lost 0 bases and 7 bases, in that order; junction bases with no gene match: 5. CDR1 and CDR2 (germline): LGHNA, YSLEER. CDR3: CASSQEDRGPGGYTF. The CDR3 DNA reads as TGCGCCAGCAGCCAAGAAGACAGGGGGCCGGGTGGCTACACCTTC.